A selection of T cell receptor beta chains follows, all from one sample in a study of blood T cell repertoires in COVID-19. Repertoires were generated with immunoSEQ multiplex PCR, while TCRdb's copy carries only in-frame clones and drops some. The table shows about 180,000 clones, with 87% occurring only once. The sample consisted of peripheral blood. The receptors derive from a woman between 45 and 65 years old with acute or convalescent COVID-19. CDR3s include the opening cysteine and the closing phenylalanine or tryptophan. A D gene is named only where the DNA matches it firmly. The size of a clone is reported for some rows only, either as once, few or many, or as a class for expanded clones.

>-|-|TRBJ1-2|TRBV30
CAWRGLWDGYTF
TGTGCCTGGAGGGGGCTTTGGGATGGCTACACCTTC
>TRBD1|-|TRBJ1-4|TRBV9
CASSVGQGVREKLFF
TGTGCCAGCAGCGTTGGACAGGGGGTTCGCGAAAAACTGTTTTTT
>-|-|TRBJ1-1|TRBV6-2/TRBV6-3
CASSTSQGNTEAFF
TGTGCCAGCAGTACTTCACAGGGGAACACTGAAGCTTTCTTT
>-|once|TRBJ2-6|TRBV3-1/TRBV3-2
CASSRYQTGLAGGANVLTF
TGTGCCAGCAGCCGCTACCAAACAGGGCTCGCTGGTGGGGCCAACGTCCTGACTTTC
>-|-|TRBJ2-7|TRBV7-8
CASMRDGTYEQYF
TGTGCCAGCATGCGGGACGGTACCTACGAGCAGTACTTC
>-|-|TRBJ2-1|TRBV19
CASSLDSYNEQFF
TGTGCCAGTAGTCTAGACAGTTACAATGAGCAGTTCTTC
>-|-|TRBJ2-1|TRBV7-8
CASSLRTLEPYNEQFF
TGTGCCAGCAGCCTCCGGACTCTTGAGCCCTACAATGAGCAGTTCTTC
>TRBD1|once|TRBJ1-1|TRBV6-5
CASSKTGGGNTEAFF
TGTGCCAGCAGTAAAACAGGGGGCGGGAACACTGAAGCTTTCTTT
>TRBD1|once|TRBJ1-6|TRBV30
CAWSATGDSPLHF
TGTGCCTGGAGTGCGACAGGGGATTCACCCCTCCACTTT
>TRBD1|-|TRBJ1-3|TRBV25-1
CASSGLDRENGNTIYF
TGTGCCAGCAGTGGTTTGGACAGGGAAAATGGAAACACCATATATTTT
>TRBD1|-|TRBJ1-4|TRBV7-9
CASSLGLGQRNEKLFF
TGTGCCAGCAGCTTAGGTCTGGGACAGCGTAATGAAAAACTGTTTTTT
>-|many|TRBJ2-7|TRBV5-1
CASSPRGYEQYF
TGCGCCAGCAGCCCAAGGGGCTACGAGCAGTACTTC
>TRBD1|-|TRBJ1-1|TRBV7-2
CASSHGTGGLGTEAFF
TGTGCCAGCAGCCACGGGACAGGGGGCCTTGGCACTGAAGCTTTCTTT
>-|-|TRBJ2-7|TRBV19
CASSFTGGGYEQYF
TGTGCCAGTAGCTTTACAGGGGGGGGCTACGAGCAGTACTTC
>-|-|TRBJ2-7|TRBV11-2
CASSFARGVSEQYF
TGTGCCAGCAGCTTTGCCAGGGGAGTAAGCGAGCAGTACTTC
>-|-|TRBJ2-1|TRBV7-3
CASSLVHPAYNEQFF
TGTGCCAGCAGCTTAGTGCACCCAGCCTACAATGAGCAGTTCTTC
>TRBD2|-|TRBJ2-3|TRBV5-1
CASSTGLAGISTDTQYF
TGCGCCAGCAGCACAGGACTAGCGGGTATTAGCACAGATACGCAGTATTTT
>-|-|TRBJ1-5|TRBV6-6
CASSPLGQSSNQPQHF
TGTGCCAGCAGTCCCCTGGGCCAGTCTAGCAATCAGCCCCAGCATTTT
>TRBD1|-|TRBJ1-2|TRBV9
CASSVGGQNYGYTF
TGTGCCAGCAGCGTAGGGGGACAGAACTATGGCTACACCTTC
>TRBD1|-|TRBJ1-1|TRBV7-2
CASRKGEVGQGPEAFF
TGTGCCAGCAGAAAAGGCGAGGTGGGACAGGGGCCTGAAGCTTTCTTT
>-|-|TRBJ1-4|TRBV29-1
CSVETSRGEKLFF
TGCAGCGTTGAGACATCCCGGGGAGAAAAACTGTTTTTT
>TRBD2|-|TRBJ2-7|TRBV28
CASRGTSGYEQYF
TGTGCCAGCAGGGGGACTAGCGGATACGAGCAGTACTTC
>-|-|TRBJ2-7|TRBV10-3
CAISESTGLSYEQYF
TGTGCCATCAGTGAGTCTACGGGGTTATCCTACGAGCAGTACTTC
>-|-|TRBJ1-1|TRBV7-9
CASSLWGGRTFF
TGTGCCAGCAGCTTATGGGGAGGGAGAACTTTCTTT
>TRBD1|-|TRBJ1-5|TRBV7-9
CASSRQGNQPQHF
TGTGCCAGCAGCCGACAGGGAAATCAGCCCCAGCATTTT
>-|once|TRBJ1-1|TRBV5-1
CASSLLGGGDTEAFF
TGCGCCAGCAGCCTCTTGGGGGGAGGGGACACTGAAGCTTTCTTT